This T cell receptor (beta chain) is from a study of regulatory T cells in long-lasting Graves disease. Indicated time point: newly diagnosed GD, antithyroid drugs for less than 3 months. RNA extracted from PBMCs served as the sequencing template. CDR3-region Arm-PCR and iRepertoire HTBI primers produced the TCR beta libraries. A single record per CDR3 protein comes from TCRdb applying MiXCR to the multiplex PCR reads. Among 550,000 or so distinct CDR3 sequences listed, 12% were seen once. Germline lookup yields CDR1 MNHNS and CDR2 SASEGT. This CDR3 is 17 amino acids long. Trimming took 6 bases from V and 9 from J; bases not matched to a gene: 16. A few counts support this clonotype. The same specimen was also included in a second study, on T cells in Graves' hyperthyroidism and ophthalmopathy.

The sequencing here drew on peripheral blood mononuclear cells (PBMCs), taken at new diagnosis, from a patient treated with antithyroid drugs. This receptor was taken from a woman in her twenties or thirties with Graves disease. V and J are TRBV6-1 and TRBJ1-5; 11 bases fit TRBD1. DNA for the CDR3: TGTGCCAGCAGCTCCCCCCCCCCCGGGACAGGGGGTCTGCCCCAGCATTTT. It yields the protein CASSSPPPGTGGLPQHF.